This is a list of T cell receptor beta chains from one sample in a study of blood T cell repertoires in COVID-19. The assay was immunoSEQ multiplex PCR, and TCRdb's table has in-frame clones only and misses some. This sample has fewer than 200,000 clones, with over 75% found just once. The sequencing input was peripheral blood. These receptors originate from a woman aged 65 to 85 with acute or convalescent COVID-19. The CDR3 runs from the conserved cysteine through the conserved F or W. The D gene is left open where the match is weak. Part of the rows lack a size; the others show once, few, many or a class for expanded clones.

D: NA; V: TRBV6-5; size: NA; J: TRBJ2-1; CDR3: CASRTLSSYNEQFF; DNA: TGTGCCAGCAGAACCCTTAGCTCCTACAATGAGCAGTTCTTC
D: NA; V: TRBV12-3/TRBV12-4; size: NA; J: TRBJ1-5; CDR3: CASRGTSDQPQHF; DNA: TGTGCCAGCAGGGGTACTAGCGATCAGCCCCAGCATTTT
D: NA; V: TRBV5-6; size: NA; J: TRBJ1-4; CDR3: CASSLGGAEKLFF; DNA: TGTGCCAGCAGCTTGGGCGGGGCGGAAAAACTGTTTTTT
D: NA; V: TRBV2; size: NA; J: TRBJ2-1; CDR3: CASRTDRDFHYNEQFF; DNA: TGTGCCAGCCGAACAGACCGGGACTTTCACTACAATGAGCAGTTCTTC
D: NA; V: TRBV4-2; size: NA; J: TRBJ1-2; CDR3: CASSQDTGGGGYTF; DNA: TGTGCCAGCAGCCAAGATACGGGAGGTGGTGGCTACACCTTC
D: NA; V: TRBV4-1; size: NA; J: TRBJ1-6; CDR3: CASSQDQGFALHF; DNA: TGCGCCAGCAGCCAAGATCAGGGGTTTGCCCTCCACTTT
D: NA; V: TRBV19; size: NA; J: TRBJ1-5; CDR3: CASSIGSGVQPQHF; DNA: TGTGCCAGTAGTATAGGGTCAGGGGTTCAGCCCCAGCATTTT
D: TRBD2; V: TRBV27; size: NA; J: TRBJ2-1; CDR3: CASSSIAGVGNEQFF; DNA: TGTGCCAGCAGTTCTATAGCGGGAGTAGGGAATGAGCAGTTCTTC
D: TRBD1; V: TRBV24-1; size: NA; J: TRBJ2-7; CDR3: CATSDSSGTGRNVYEQYF; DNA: TGTGCCACCAGTGATTCATCCGGGACAGGCCGTAACGTCTACGAGCAGTACTTC
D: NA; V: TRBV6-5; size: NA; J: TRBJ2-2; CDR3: CASLGQPYTGELFF; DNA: TGTGCCAGCCTTGGACAGCCCTACACCGGGGAGCTGTTTTTT
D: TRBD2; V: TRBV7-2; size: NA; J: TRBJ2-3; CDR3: CASSLLASGMDTQYF; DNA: TGTGCCAGCAGCTTACTGGCTAGCGGAATGGATACGCAGTATTTT
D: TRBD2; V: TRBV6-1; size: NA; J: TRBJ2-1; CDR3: CASSEPGLAGVLGNEQFF; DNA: TGTGCCAGCAGTGAACCGGGACTAGCGGGAGTATTAGGCAATGAGCAGTTCTTC
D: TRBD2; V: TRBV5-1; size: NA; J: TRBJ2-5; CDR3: CASSLARALLAGGQETQYF; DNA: TGCGCCAGCAGCTTGGCCCGTGCCCTTTTAGCGGGAGGCCAAGAGACCCAGTACTTC
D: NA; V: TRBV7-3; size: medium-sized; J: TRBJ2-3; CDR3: CASSPVGAANTDTQYF; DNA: TGTGCCAGCAGCCCCGTCGGAGCGGCTAACACAGATACGCAGTATTTT
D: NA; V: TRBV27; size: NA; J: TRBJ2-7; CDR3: CASSLSTASASYEQYF; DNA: TGTGCCAGCAGTTTATCGACCGCAAGCGCCAGCTACGAGCAGTACTTC
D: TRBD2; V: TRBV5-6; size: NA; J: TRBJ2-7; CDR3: CASRGGIAGRSEQYF; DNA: TGTGCCAGCAGGGGGGGAATAGCGGGACGGAGCGAGCAGTACTTC
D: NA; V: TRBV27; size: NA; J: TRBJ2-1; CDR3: CASSLLSQNNEQFF; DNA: TGTGCCAGCAGTTTATTGTCCCAGAACAATGAGCAGTTCTTC